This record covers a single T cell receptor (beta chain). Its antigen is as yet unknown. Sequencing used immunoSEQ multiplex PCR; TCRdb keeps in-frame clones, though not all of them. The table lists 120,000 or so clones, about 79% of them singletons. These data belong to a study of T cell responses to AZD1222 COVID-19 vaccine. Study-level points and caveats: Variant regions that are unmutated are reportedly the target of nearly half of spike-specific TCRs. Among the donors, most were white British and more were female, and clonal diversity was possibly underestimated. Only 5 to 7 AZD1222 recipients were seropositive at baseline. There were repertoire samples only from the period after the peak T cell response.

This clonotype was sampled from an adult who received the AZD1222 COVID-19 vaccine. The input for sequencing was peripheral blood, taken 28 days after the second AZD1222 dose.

The CDR3: CAISEVGGGQPQHF. CDR3 DNA: TGTGCCATCAGTGAGGTCGGAGGGGGACAGCCCCAGCATTTT. This chain connects TRBV10-3 to TRBJ1-5; tentative D call: TRBD1 (6 bases). The CDR3 totals 14 residues. The germline V gene encodes CDR1 ENHRY and CDR2 SYGVKD. V was cut by 2 bases and J by 7 bases, with 12 bases left in between.